The 24 T cell receptor beta chains listed next were all sequenced from one sample in a study of post-analysis software for immune sequencing data. Regarding the study as a whole: When patients were compared with controls, about five TRBV segments were more frequent, TRBV5-6, TRBV5-1 and TRBV20-1 among them.

No antigen is known for these receptors. TCR beta cDNA libraries included unique molecular identifiers. TCRdb independently ran MiXCR on the PCR reads; one entry per CDR3 protein. The sample comprises roughly 600,000 distinct CDR3 sequences, 44% of which are singletons, and over 1.5% rests with the top ten. Source material: blood. The receptor source for this set is a girl under 18 with multiple sclerosis.

This clonotype was seen a few times. The chain employs TRBV20-1 and TRBJ2-3, with 9 bases lining up with TRBD2. Germline CDR1 DFQATT, CDR2 SNEGSKA (reference sequence). The CDR3 covers 16 residues. V shed 3 bases, J shed 2 bases, and the junction held 9 bases outside the gene matches. The CDR3 protein is CSASDLAGTNTDTQYF. The CDR3 DNA follows: TGCAGTGCTAGCGATCTAGCGGGAACCAACACAGATACGCAGTATTTT.

The table lists this clonotype with a few counts. The chain joins TRBV27 to TRBJ2-1; possibly TRBD2 for D (5 bases). The CDR3 is made up of 14 amino acids. Germline assignment: CDR1 MNHEY and CDR2 SMNVEV (reference sequence). V was shortened by 3 bases and J by 1 base, with 7 bases between the two germline ends. CDR3 sequence reads: CASSFEGSYNEQFF. CDR3 DNA sequence: TGTGCCAGCAGTTTTGAGGGTTCCTACAATGAGCAGTTCTTC.

J is TRBJ1-2 and V is TRBV29-1; D is unresolved. CDR3 length equals 11 residues. From germline, CDR1 is SQVTM and CDR2 ANQGSEA. Between the trimmed V and J ends, which lost 4 bases and 4 bases, there was a span of 7 bases. CDR3 protein: CSVVRVYGYTF. CDR3 in DNA: TGCAGCGTTGTGAGGGTCTATGGCTACACCTTC.

A few counts support this clonotype. J is TRBJ2-7 and V is TRBV5-1; 8 nucleotides match TRBD2. J was trimmed by 2 bases and V by 4 bases; bases with no gene match: 11. The CDR3 consists of 16 residues. Germline loops: CDR1 SGHRS, CDR2 YFSETQ. CDR3 DNA sequence: TGCGCCAGCAGCCAGGGAGGTAGCGGGATGACCTACGAGCAGTACTTC. Its translation is CASSQGGSGMTYEQYF. Full variable domain (rest looked up from reference TRBV5-1 and TRBJ2-7): KAGVTQTPRYLIKTRGQQVTLSCSPISGHRSVSWYQQTPGQGLQFLFEYFSETQRNKGNFPGRFSGRQFSNSRSEMNVSTLELGDSALYLCASSQGGSGMTYEQYFGPGTRLTVT.

This clonotype came up a few times. The chain recombines TRBV18 with TRBJ2-5; TRBD2 is a possible D gene (5 bases). This CDR3 comprises 14 residues. The V gene's germline CDR1 is KGHSH and CDR2 LQKENI. The V gene lost 3 bases and the J gene lost 4 bases, with 12 bases spanning the gap. This CDR3 reads CASSPTGMRETQYF. CDR3 DNA: TGTGCCAGCTCACCTACCGGGATGAGAGAGACCCAGTACTTC. The full variable domain, rest sourced from reference TRBV18 and TRBJ2-5, is NAGVMQNPRHLVRRRGQEARLRCSPMKGHSHVYWYRQLPEEGLKFMVYLQKENIIDESGMPKERFSAEFPKEGPSILRIQQVVRGDSAAYFCASSPTGMRETQYFGPGTRLLVL.

This chain links TRBV12-5 with TRBJ1-1, with 9 bases aligning to TRBD1. Germline assignment: CDR1 LGHNT and CDR2 FRNRAP. The V segment lost 1 base and the J segment 1 base; nucleotides outside the gene matches: 7. There are 17 residues in the CDR3. CDR3 residues: CASGLDRGRGWNTEAFF. The CDR3 DNA follows: TGTGCTAGTGGTTTGGACAGGGGGCGCGGATGGAACACTGAAGCTTTCTTT.

The V gene is TRBV5-6, the J gene TRBJ2-4; D is ambiguous. With 0 bases removed from V and 7 bases from J, the gap between germline ends came to 26 bases. The V gene's germline CDR1 is SGHDT and CDR2 YYEEEE. The CDR3 consists of 19 residues. CDR3 residues: CASSLVWAPRLSLENIQYF. The CDR3 nucleotides are TGTGCCAGCAGCTTGGTGTGGGCCCCCAGACTTTCCTTAGAGAACATTCAGTACTTC.

The rearrangement links TRBV7-8 to TRBJ2-5; tentative D call: TRBD2 (5 bases). The CDR3 runs 15 residues. Germline CDR1 reads SGHVS; CDR2 reads FQNEAQ. V was clipped by 1 base and J by 2 bases, with 11 bases between them. DNA of the CDR3: TGTGCCAGCAGCTTAGATGAGGGAACTCAAGAGACCCAGTACTTC. Its translation: CASSLDEGTQETQYF.

The chain combines TRBV29-1 with TRBJ2-1; a weak D match, TRBD2 (5 bases). V lost 7 bases, J lost 9 bases, and 16 bases lay in between. CDR1 and CDR2 (germline): SQVTM, ANQGSEA. The CDR3 has 12 amino acids. Here the CDR3 DNA reads TGCAGCGCTACCCCAACCGGGGTTGAGCAGTTCTTC. Residues: CSATPTGVEQFF.

J is TRBJ2-1 and V is TRBV12-3 or TRBV12-4, with D maybe TRBD2 (7 bases). The CDR3 is 18 residues long. V was trimmed by 5 bases and J by 3 bases, leaving 23 bases between them. CDR3 region: CASSLEALTGRGYNEQFF. CDR3 DNA: TGTGCCAGCAGTCTCGAGGCCCTAACAGGGAGGGGCTACAATGAGCAGTTCTTC.

The chain combines TRBV7-9 with TRBJ1-4; D gene uncertain. V was pared by 3 bases and J by 3 bases, with 5 bases between. The CDR3 loop spans 13 amino acids. Looked up from germline, CDR1 is SEHNR and CDR2 is FQNEAQ (reference sequence). This chain's CDR3 is CASSFVANEKLFF. DNA of the CDR3: TGTGCCAGCAGCTTTGTAGCTAATGAAAAACTGTTTTTT.

The chain carries TRBV9 and TRBJ2-7, with TRBD2 matching 11 bases. CDR3 size: 16 residues. The V segment lost 4 bases and the J segment 9 bases; nucleotides outside the gene matches: 15. Germline CDR1 is SGDLS and CDR2 is YYNGEE. The CDR3 loop is CASSPTPTSGVLGQYF. CDR3 coding DNA: TGTGCCAGCAGCCCCACCCCGACTAGCGGGGTTCTAGGGCAGTACTTC.

With regard to this clonotype: Germline and junction disagree at one end, which may indicate a read error. The V gene is TRBV7-7, the J gene TRBJ2-5; 12 bases line up with TRBD2. Germline loops: CDR1 SSHAT, CDR2 FNYEAQ (reference sequence). The CDR3 runs to 15 residues. The CDR3 reads CASSPRTSGKETQYF. CDR3 in DNA: TGTGCTAGCAGCCCCCGGACTAGCGGGAAAGAGACCCAGTACTTC.

The chain carries TRBV7-6 and TRBJ2-5; D remains unclear. Germline CDR1 is SGHVS and CDR2 is FNYEAQ. V was trimmed by 5 bases and J by 5 bases, leaving 21 bases between them. The CDR3 contains 16 residues. CDR3 sequence (DNA): TGTGCCAGCAGCATTCCGGACCGATTTATGGGGGAGACCCAGTACTTC. The encoded protein is CASSIPDRFMGETQYF.

The chain recombines TRBV29-1 with TRBJ2-3; perhaps TRBD2 as D (5 bases). The V end lost 5 bases, the J end lost 6 bases, and 9 bases lay between the germline ends. Germline CDR1 and CDR2: SQVTM and ANQGSEA. This CDR3 region has 11 residues. The chain's CDR3 is CSVRGYDTQYF. The CDR3 DNA sequence: TGCAGCGTTCGAGGGTACGATACGCAGTATTTT.

The rearrangement links TRBV15 to TRBJ2-3; 7 bases map to TRBD1. The CDR3 consists of 15 residues. CDR1 LNHNV and CDR2 YYDKDF come from the germline V gene (reference sequence). V lost 8 bases to trimming and J lost 5 bases; unmatched junction nucleotides: 13. The CDR3 reads CATSPRGFGIDTQYF. The CDR3 region has the DNA TGTGCCACCTCACCCAGGGGGTTTGGTATAGATACGCAGTATTTT.

The chain uses TRBV5-6 and TRBJ1-5, with 8 nucleotides matching TRBD1. With 3 bases clipped from V and 1 base from J, the junction kept 6 bases outside the gene matches. The CDR3 totals 16 residues. Per germline, CDR1 SGHDT and CDR2 YYEEEE. CDR3 nucleotide sequence: TGTGCCAGCAGCTCCGGACAGGGACGAAGCAATCAGCCCCAGCATTTT. Translation gives CASSSGQGRSNQPQHF.

This clonotype was detected only a few times. This chain joins TRBV12-3 or TRBV12-4 and TRBJ1-2; D possibly corresponds to TRBD1 (6 bases). The CDR3 contains 14 residues. V was clipped by 6 bases and J by 4 bases, with 15 bases between them. Here the CDR3 DNA reads TGTGCCAGCAGCACTCCCAGGGGTCCCTATGGCTACACCTTC. Amino acids: CASSTPRGPYGYTF.

The chain joins TRBV6-4 to TRBJ1-1, with no clear D. V was clipped by 6 bases and J by 1 base, with 6 bases between them. Germline values: CDR1 MRHNA, CDR2 SNTAGT. CDR3 size: 12 residues. Written as DNA, the CDR3 is TGTGCCAGCAGGGAGGGGAACACTGAAGCTTTCTTT. It codes for CASREGNTEAFF.

The rearrangement uses TRBV12-3 or TRBV12-4 and TRBJ1-1; D possibly corresponds to TRBD1 (6 bases). V lost 6 bases, J lost 13 bases, and 24 bases lay in between. This CDR3 has 14 amino acids. This CDR3 is CASRPLQGGVKDFF. The CDR3 bases are TGTGCCAGCAGACCCCTTCAAGGGGGTGTGAAGGATTTCTTT.

The chain has TRBV20-1 and TRBJ2-5; 7 bases are a match to TRBD2. Germline V gene data show CDR1 as DFQATT and CDR2 as SNEGSKA (reference sequence). CDR3 length equals 14 residues. Trimming cost V 6 bases and J 2 bases; bases outside gene matches: 9. The DNA for the CDR3 is TGCAGTGCCGACCAGCGGGGCATGCAAGAGACCCAGTACTTC. Encoded protein: CSADQRGMQETQYF.

The chain recombines TRBV5-1 with TRBJ2-3, with 9 bases aligning to TRBD2. Looked up from germline, CDR1 is SGHRS and CDR2 is YFSETQ. V trimming: 4 bases; J trimming: 5 bases; junction bases outside the gene matches: 5. The CDR3 runs 14 residues. Here the CDR3 reads CASSGLASVDTQYF. For the CDR3, the DNA is TGCGCCAGCAGCGGACTAGCGTCGGTAGATACGCAGTATTTT.

The J gene is TRBJ1-2, the V gene TRBV12-3 or TRBV12-4; 7 bases fit TRBD1. This CDR3 has 15 residues. V was pared by 5 bases and J by 5 bases, with 11 bases of the junction left unmatched. The chain's CDR3 is CASSPSTGKSYGYTF. As DNA, the CDR3 is TGTGCCAGCAGTCCCTCGACAGGGAAATCTTATGGCTACACCTTC.

In this sample, this clonotype turned up once. This chain uses TRBV7-9 with TRBJ2-5; TRBD2 agrees at 9 bases. Matching the DNA end better, TRBJ2-7 makes the J call doubtful. The CDR3 covers 14 residues. The germline V gene has CDR1 SEHNR and CDR2 FQNEAQ (reference sequence). In DNA form, the CDR3 reads TGTGCCAGCAGTCCGGGACTAGCTTGGTACGAGCAGTACTTC. Translated, it gives CASSPGLAWYEQYF.